These 26 T cell receptor beta chains were all obtained from the same sample, sequenced in a study of metastatic and nonmetastatic thyroid tumors (dated by TCRdb to 2020 to 2022). No treatment had been received by any patient before thyroid surgery. Libraries were made using PCR. Reads for this sample came from an Illumina HiSeq 4000. TCRdb reworked the public reads: Q25 trimming with fastp, MiXCR clone assembly, productive beta chains retained. In all, the sample holds about 89,000 clones, and under 15% of those were seen once. The leading ten clones occupy approximately 8.8% of the sample. The sample taken for sequencing was tumor tissue. The receptor set was obtained from a female donor with papillary thyroid cancer or a benign thyroid nodule (not recorded which). Some clones in this sample may be carry-over from other donors' samples.

This clone came up many times. CDR3 DNA: TGTGCCAGCAGCTGGGGTAGCGGGAGTACCGGGGAGCTGTTTTTT. Residues: CASSWGSGSTGELFF. This chain uses TRBV27 with TRBJ2-2; 9 positions match TRBD2. This CDR3 is 15 amino acids long. CDR1 and CDR2 (germline): MNHEY, SMNVEV (reference sequence). V shed 6 bases and J 5 bases; nucleotides not matched to a gene: 7.

This clone was seen at least ten times. The chain is built from TRBV7-9 and TRBJ2-5; D is perhaps TRBD1 (6 bases). The CDR3 is 14 amino acids. Germline CDR1 reads SEHNR; CDR2 reads FQNEAQ (reference sequence). V lost 0 bases, J lost 5 bases, and 10 bases lay in between. The CDR3 loop reads CASSLAGAVETQYF. As DNA, the CDR3 is TGTGCCAGCAGCTTAGCGGGGGCAGTGGAGACCCAGTACTTC.

Details on this clone: One junction end does not reproduce the germline sequence, and a read error may be involved. This sequence joins TRBV18 and TRBJ2-5, with D uncertain. The CDR3 is 13 amino acids. Germline lookup yields CDR1 KGHSH and CDR2 LQKENI. The CDR3 here is CAGSPPSQETQYF. The DNA for the CDR3 is TGTGCCGGCTCACCACCGAGTCAGGAGACCCAGTACTTC.

This clone was recorded at least ten times. Distinct nucleotide sequences in the sample also encode this CDR3. V and J are TRBV6-1 and TRBJ2-7; 11 bases match TRBD2. This CDR3 spans 15 amino acids. Germline trimming cut 3 bases from V and 5 bases from J; bases unmatched to any gene: 6. CDR1 is MNHNS, CDR2 SASEGT, per germline. The CDR3 reads CASSERLAGSHEQYF. CDR3 bases: TGTGCCAGCAGTGAGAGACTAGCGGGATCCCACGAGCAGTACTTC.

In its sample, this clone was seen a few times. A much larger clone sits a single nucleotide away, making a read error possible. The chain joins TRBV7-6 to TRBJ2-5; tentatively, D is TRBD1 (6 bases). Germline V gene lookup returns CDR1 SGHVS and CDR2 FNYEAQ. CDR3 length equals 14 residues. Trimming shortened V by 6 bases and J by 2 bases, and 13 bases separated the two germline ends. CDR3 coding DNA: TGTGCCAGCAGATTCCAGACAGGACAAGAGACCCAGTACTTC. It translates to CASRFQTGQETQYF.

As for this clone: A junction end diverges from the germline sequence, so it may reflect a read error. Other DNA sequences in this specimen translate into the identical CDR3. The rearrangement uses TRBV29-1 and TRBJ1-1, with D possibly TRBD1 on 5 matching bases. The CDR3 runs 13 residues. CDR1 SQVTM and CDR2 ANQGSEA come from the germline V gene. DNA for the CDR3: TGCAGCGTTGACCGGGGGGGGAACACCGAAGCTTTCTTT. Protein: CSVDRGGNTEAFF.

This clone was seen at least ten times. This CDR3 reads CSARDRVELNSPLHF. CDR3 bases: TGCAGTGCTAGAGACAGGGTCGAATTGAATTCACCCCTCCACTTT. V usage is TRBV20-1 and J usage is TRBJ1-6; tentatively, D is TRBD1 (5 bases). Germline loops: CDR1 DFQATT, CDR2 SNEGSKA (reference sequence). V lost 0 bases and J 7 bases, leaving 13 bases between the germline ends. The CDR3 loop spans 15 amino acids.

This sequence joins TRBV18 and TRBJ2-5; TRBD1 agrees at 7 bases. CDR3 size: 14 residues. Germline CDR1 reads KGHSH; CDR2 reads LQKENI. V was clipped by 4 bases and J by 5 bases; unmatched bases: 7. The CDR3 DNA sequence: TGTGCCAGCTCACATCCAGGGGGAGCGGAGACCCAGTACTTC. Translated, it gives CASSHPGGAETQYF.

This clone has ten or more counts. The V call is TRBV6-5, the J call TRBJ2-7; D is perhaps TRBD2 (5 bases). This CDR3 is 15 amino acids long. In germline, CDR1 is MNHEY, CDR2 SVGAGI. V lost 0 bases and J 2 bases, leaving 11 bases between the germline ends. The CDR3 nucleotides read TGTGCCAGCAGTTACTCTGGGAAGGGAGCCTACGAGCAGTACTTC. It specifies CASSYSGKGAYEQYF.

This clone was detected ten times or more. The J gene is TRBJ2-7, the V gene TRBV7-2; 8 bases match TRBD1. CDR1 is SGHTA, CDR2 FQGNSA, per germline. The trim removed 5 bases at V and 0 bases at J, leaving 6 bases unmatched. This CDR3 region has 15 residues. This chain's CDR3 is CASSPRTGSSYEQYF. CDR3 bases: TGTGCCAGCAGCCCCAGGACAGGGAGCTCCTACGAGCAGTACTTC. The full variable domain, rest sourced from reference TRBV7-2 and TRBJ2-7, is GAGVSQSPSNKVTEKGKDVELRCDPISGHTALYWYRQSLGQGLEFLIYFQGNSAPDKSGLPSDRFSAERTGGSVSTLTIQRTQQEDSAVYLCASSPRTGSSYEQYFGPGTRLTVT.

This clone was found a few times. With a much larger clone just one base away, this may be a read error. The V gene is TRBV2, the J gene TRBJ1-5; D ambiguous. Germline CDR1 reads SNHLY; CDR2 reads FYNNEI. The CDR3 runs 13 residues. This CDR3 is CASSDTINQSQHF. The CDR3 nucleotides are TGTGCCAGCAGTGATACTATAAATCAGTCCCAGCATTTT.

This clone was recorded at least ten times. The V call is TRBV19, the J call TRBJ2-4; D gene unclear. The CDR3 is 15 residues long. CDR1 LNHDA and CDR2 SQIVND come from the germline V gene (reference sequence). V lost 3 bases, J lost 0 bases, and 9 bases lay in between. In DNA, the CDR3 is TGTGCCAGTAGTATGGGGTCCTTAGCCAAAAACATTCAGTACTTC. It specifies CASSMGSLAKNIQYF.

This clone was picked up many times. The gene calls are TRBV6-6 and TRBJ1-5; D uncertain. Trimming took off 0 bases at V and 7 bases at J, with 13 bases between the two ends. CDR1 and CDR2 (germline): MNHNY, SVGAGI (reference sequence). This CDR3 is built from 15 residues. This CDR3 reads CASSYSIGEDQPQHF. In DNA, the CDR3 is TGTGCCAGCAGTTACTCGATCGGGGAGGACCAGCCCCAGCATTTT.

This clone was observed many times. The J gene is TRBJ1-1, the V gene TRBV7-9; TRBD1 is a possible D gene (6 bases). Germline CDR1 and CDR2: SEHNR and FQNEAQ (reference sequence). This CDR3 has 14 amino acids. The V gene lost 5 bases and the J gene lost 4 bases, with 14 bases spanning the gap. DNA for the CDR3: TGTGCCAGCAGCGCCGCGGGGGGCCTCACTGAAGCTTTCTTT. This translates into CASSAAGGLTEAFF.

This clone has a count of ten or more. The V call is TRBV7-2, the J call TRBJ1-2; D is unclear. CDR3 length equals 13 residues. Trimming cost V 5 bases and J 5 bases, with 12 bases left between them. The germline V gene encodes CDR1 SGHTA and CDR2 FQGNSA. CDR3 region: CASSTPTGYGYTF. The CDR3 nucleotides read TGTGCCAGCAGCACTCCTACTGGGTATGGCTACACCTTC.

This clone was recorded many times. The chain recombines TRBV7-2 with TRBJ2-1; 7 nucleotides align to TRBD2. Losses at the gene ends were 3 bases for V and 3 bases for J; bases not matched to a gene: 8. The CDR3 extends over 16 amino acids. CDR1 SGHTA and CDR2 FQGNSA come from the germline V gene. CDR3 protein: CASSLARSGNYNEQFF. The CDR3 DNA reads as TGTGCCAGCAGCTTGGCTCGGAGCGGGAACTACAATGAGCAGTTCTTC.

This clone was seen repeatedly, ten times or more. The chain recombines TRBV20-1 with TRBJ1-2; D might be TRBD1 (5 bases). Germline V gene data show CDR1 as DFQATT and CDR2 as SNEGSKA (reference sequence). There are 17 residues in the CDR3. Trimming stripped 0 bases from V and 2 bases from J, with 19 bases between. The CDR3 nucleotides are TGCAGTGCTAGAGATCTCGGAGGGAGAGGGGCGAACTATGGCTACACCTTC. Translating it yields CSARDLGGRGANYGYTF.

There are many counts of this clone. The chain carries TRBV7-9 and TRBJ2-2; D possibly uses TRBD1 or TRBD2 (5 bases each). Germline V gene data show CDR1 as SEHNR and CDR2 as FQNEAQ (reference sequence). Trimming removed 7 bases from V and 5 bases from J, with 17 bases in between. This CDR3 comprises 15 residues. The CDR3 sequence is CASTRDLGTTGELFF. DNA of the CDR3: TGTGCCAGCACCCGGGACCTAGGGACGACCGGGGAGCTGTTTTTT.

This clone has ten or more counts. The chain is built from TRBV7-3 and TRBJ2-7; the match to TRBD1 covers 10 bases. The V and J ends lost 5 bases and 6 bases, in that order; junction bases with no gene match: 7. From germline, CDR1 is SGHTA and CDR2 FQGTGA. The CDR3 loop spans 14 amino acids. The CDR3 coding sequence is TGTGCCAGCAGCCCCGGGACAGGGGTCCTCGAGCAGTACTTC. This codes for CASSPGTGVLEQYF.

In its sample, this clone was seen a few times. J is TRBJ2-7 and V is TRBV12-3 or TRBV12-4; 10 bases are a match to TRBD1. V trimming: 5 bases; J trimming: 5 bases; junction bases outside the gene matches: 6. The CDR3 has 14 amino acids. The CDR3 sequence: CASSVTGGWNEQYF. Written as DNA, the CDR3 is TGTGCCAGCAGTGTGACAGGGGGCTGGAACGAGCAGTACTTC.

This clone was recorded many times. This rearrangement joins TRBV6-1 to TRBJ1-2, with TRBD1 as a possible D gene (6 bases). This CDR3 region has 14 residues. V lost 6 bases, J lost 12 bases, and 23 bases lay in between. The germline gives CDR1 MNHNS, CDR2 SASEGT. The CDR3 loop is CASSVTGSALVNTF. Here the CDR3 DNA reads TGTGCCAGCAGCGTTACAGGGTCGGCCTTAGTCAACACCTTC.

This clone occurred many times. The chain combines TRBV20-1 with TRBJ2-7, with TRBD2 as a possible D gene (7 bases). The CDR3 extends over 13 amino acids. Germline V CDR1 and CDR2: DFQATT, SNEGSKA (reference sequence). The ends were cut back, 5 bases at V and 6 bases at J, with 17 bases in the middle. The CDR3 region is CSAWETGGLEQYF. The CDR3 nucleotides read TGCAGTGCTTGGGAAACCGGGGGGCTCGAGCAGTACTTC.

This clone occurred many times. The chain is built from TRBV7-9 and TRBJ2-5; 7 nucleotides match TRBD2. Trimming removed 8 bases from V and 5 bases from J; junction bases left unmatched: 2. In germline, CDR1 is SEHNR, CDR2 FQNEAQ (reference sequence). The CDR3 loop spans 11 amino acids. The CDR3 spells CASGEGETQYF. The CDR3 DNA is TGTGCCAGCGGGGAGGGGGAGACCCAGTACTTC.

Many counts were recorded for this clone. The V gene is TRBV14, the J gene TRBJ1-5; D may be TRBD1 (6 bases). In germline, CDR1 is SGHDN, CDR2 FVKESK. The CDR3 covers 12 residues. The V end was cut by 9 bases, the J end by 5 bases, with 11 bases between. CDR3 bases: TGTGCCAGAAGGAGGGGGTATCAGCCCCAGCATTTT. Residues: CARRRGYQPQHF.

This clone was seen at least ten times. The chain links TRBV5-6 to TRBJ1-1; D is unresolved. This CDR3 comprises 13 residues. V was shortened by 4 bases and J by 3 bases, with 10 bases between the two germline ends. Germline V CDR1 and CDR2: SGHDT, YYEEEE. CDR3 sequence (DNA): TGTGCCAGCAGCCAGGAGGGCGACACTGAAGCTTTCTTT. Residues: CASSQEGDTEAFF.

This clone was recorded many times. V usage is TRBV6-1 and J usage is TRBJ1-4; 8 positions agree with TRBD1. Germline CDR1 MNHNS, CDR2 SASEGT. The trim removed 8 bases at V and 7 bases at J, leaving 6 bases unmatched. This CDR3 region has 13 residues. In nucleotides, the CDR3 is TGTGCCAGCGGCGGACAGGGACGTGAAAAACTGTTTTTT. Translation: CASGGQGREKLFF.